The 22 T cell receptor beta chains below all came from one sample that was sequenced in a study of beta chain features in type 1 diabetes. Study-level points and caveats: All four CD4+ subsets from Type 1 diabetes patients carried moderately but significantly shorter TCRB CDR3s.

These receptors have no known antigen. Sequencing targeted expressed TCRB transcripts, as all isolated RNA had been reverse transcribed. Measured with immunoSEQ multiplex PCR; TCRdb has only the in-frame clones, and not every one. Altogether about 340,000 clones are present, over 7% being singletons, with the ten largest covering roughly 1%. Sequenced material: central memory CD4+ T cells from blood. These receptors originate from a young man with type 1 diabetes.

V usage is TRBV5-1 and J usage is TRBJ2-1; 10 bases are a match to TRBD1. V lost 4 bases, J lost 8 bases, and 9 bases stayed unmatched. CDR1 is SGHRS, CDR2 YFSETQ, per germline. This CDR3 region has 15 residues. This chain's CDR3 is CASSETGQGNHEQFF. Here the CDR3 DNA reads TGCGCCAGCAGCGAAACGGGACAGGGGAACCATGAGCAGTTCTTC.

The chain links TRBV28 to TRBJ1-5, with D possibly matching TRBD1 (5 bases). Deletions cut 2 bases from V and 2 bases from J, with 10 bases between. This CDR3 comprises 15 residues. Germline CDR1 is MDHEN and CDR2 is SYDVKM. DNA of the CDR3: TGTGCCAGCAGTTTAATTCGGGGGGGCAATCAGCCCCAGCATTTT. This encodes CASSLIRGGNQPQHF.

This sequence joins TRBV19 and TRBJ2-6, with 9 bases matching TRBD1. This CDR3 is 16 amino acids long. V trimming: 5 bases; J trimming: 4 bases; junction bases outside the gene matches: 6. Germline V CDR1 and CDR2: LNHDA, SQIVND (reference sequence). In DNA form, the CDR3 reads TGTGCCAGTAGTCGGGGACAGGGCTTGGGGGCCAACGTCCTGACTTTC. Residues: CASSRGQGLGANVLTF.

The rearrangement uses TRBV7-2 and TRBJ2-1; 7 nucleotides match TRBD2. The ends lost 5 bases at V and 6 bases at J; junction bases unmatched: 7. Germline loops: CDR1 SGHTA, CDR2 FQGNSA. The CDR3 has 14 residues. This CDR3 reads CASSLSGLSNEQFF. CDR3 nucleotides: TGTGCCAGCAGCCTGTCGGGACTATCCAATGAGCAGTTCTTC.

The rearrangement links TRBV7-7 to TRBJ2-5; D unclear. The CDR3 runs to 13 residues. The germline V and J ends were trimmed by 1 base and 5 bases, with 8 bases remaining between them. Germline V gene lookup returns CDR1 SSHAT and CDR2 FNYEAQ (reference sequence). CDR3 residues: CASSLGEGETQYF. Written as DNA, the CDR3 is TGTGCCAGCAGCTTAGGAGAAGGGGAGACCCAGTACTTC. Using reference TRBV7-7 and TRBJ2-5 for the parts outside the CDR3, the full variable domain is GAGVSQSPRYKVTKRGQDVTLRCDPISSHATLYWYQQALGQGPEFLTYFNYEAQPDKSGLPSDRFSAERPEGSISTLTIQRTEQRDSAMYRCASSLGEGETQYFGPGTRLLVL.

This clone came up a few times. J is TRBJ2-5 and V is TRBV15; TRBD1 is a possible D gene (5 bases). Trimming took off 8 bases at V and 0 bases at J, with 10 bases between the two ends. The CDR3 totals 13 residues. Germline CDR1 is LNHNV and CDR2 is YYDKDF (reference sequence). The CDR3 DNA reads TGTGCCACCGTTAGACAGTACCAAGAGACCCAGTACTTC. This gives the protein CATVRQYQETQYF.

This clone was observed a few times. The chain joins TRBV6-4 to TRBJ1-2; unclear D gene. CDR1 MRHNA and CDR2 SNTAGT come from the germline V gene. V lost 4 bases, J lost 2 bases, and 5 bases lay in between. The CDR3 spans 12 residues. Here the CDR3 reads CASSGTNYGYTF. DNA for the CDR3: TGTGCCAGCAGTGGGACCAACTATGGCTACACCTTC.

This clone was counted only a few times. The J gene is TRBJ1-1, the V gene TRBV7-9; perhaps TRBD1 as D (6 bases). V lost 6 bases and J 3 bases, leaving 17 bases between the germline ends. This CDR3 is 15 amino acids long. Germline loops: CDR1 SEHNR, CDR2 FQNEAQ (reference sequence). As DNA, the CDR3 is TGTGCCAGCAGGCCCCAAGGGGGGGTTGACACTGAAGCTTTCTTT. It specifies CASRPQGGVDTEAFF. Variable domain in full (rest from reference TRBV7-9 and TRBJ1-1): DTGVSQNPRHKITKRGQNVTFRCDPISEHNRLYWYRQTLGQGPEFLTYFQNEAQLEKSRLLSDRFSAERPKGSFSTLEIQRTEQGDSAMYLCASRPQGGVDTEAFFGQGTRLTVV.

This clone was seen repeatedly, ten times or more. The genes are TRBV28 and TRBJ1-1; D may be TRBD1 (6 bases). CDR3 length: 13 amino acids. The V gene's germline CDR1 is MDHEN and CDR2 SYDVKM. Deletions cut 8 bases from V and 2 bases from J, with 12 bases between. The CDR3 is CASERGANTEAFF. In nucleotides, the CDR3 is TGTGCCAGCGAAAGGGGGGCAAACACTGAAGCTTTCTTT.

The chain uses TRBV28 and TRBJ2-6; D may be TRBD1 or TRBD2 (5 bases each). The CDR3 spans 16 residues. Germline CDR1 and CDR2: MDHEN and SYDVKM. Trimming took off 6 bases at V and 4 bases at J, with 16 bases between the two ends. The CDR3 sequence: CASSRTGTEGANVLTF. DNA of the CDR3: TGTGCCAGCAGCCGAACCGGGACGGAGGGGGCCAACGTCCTGACTTTC. The whole variable domain, filled in from reference TRBV28 and TRBJ2-6, reads DVKVTQSSRYLVKRTGEKVFLECVQDMDHENMFWYRQDPGLGLRLIYFSYDVKMKEKGDIPEGYSVSREKKERFSLILESASTNQTSMYLCASSRTGTEGANVLTFGAGSRLTVL.

The chain recombines TRBV27 with TRBJ2-7; D call uncertain. Germline CDR1 and CDR2: MNHEY and SMNVEV (reference sequence). CDR3 length: 17 amino acids. V was cut by 2 bases and J by 6 bases, with 23 bases left in between. The CDR3 sequence is CASSLSLTNILAGEQYF. CDR3 nucleotide sequence: TGTGCCAGCAGTTTAAGTCTTACGAACATTCTCGCTGGCGAGCAGTACTTC.

This clone was detected a few times. J is TRBJ2-4 and V is TRBV18; no reliable D call. The CDR3 length is 15 residues. Deletions cut 3 bases from V and 5 bases from J, with 14 bases between. In germline, CDR1 is KGHSH, CDR2 LQKENI. Here the CDR3 DNA reads TGTGCCAGCTCACCGAGGCGTACAGTTCAAAACATTCAGTACTTC. This gives the protein CASSPRRTVQNIQYF. Full variable domain (missing parts from reference TRBV18 and TRBJ2-4): NAGVMQNPRHLVRRRGQEARLRCSPMKGHSHVYWYRQLPEEGLKFMVYLQKENIIDESGMPKERFSAEFPKEGPSILRIQQVVRGDSAAYFCASSPRRTVQNIQYFGAGTRLSVL.

V usage is TRBV27 and J usage is TRBJ2-7, with D tentatively TRBD1 (6 bases). Trimming stripped 4 bases from V and 2 bases from J, with 15 bases between. Germline V CDR1 and CDR2: MNHEY, SMNVEV (reference sequence). This CDR3 is built from 15 residues. CDR3 nucleotide sequence: TGTGCCAGCAGTTATGGTGGGACAATGGCCTACGAGCAGTACTTC. This sequence encodes CASSYGGTMAYEQYF.

This clone occurred a few times. The J gene is TRBJ2-3, the V gene TRBV6-1; the D gene could be TRBD1 or TRBD2 (5 bases each). Germline loops: CDR1 MNHNS, CDR2 SASEGT. Trimming left V 2 bases short and J 2 bases short, with 14 bases between. The CDR3 covers 16 residues. CDR3: CASSEPGRIHTDTQYF. The CDR3 nucleotides read TGTGCCAGCAGTGAACCGGGACGGATTCACACAGATACGCAGTATTTT.

This clone turned up a few times. The chain recombines TRBV5-1 with TRBJ2-5; D gene ambiguous. Germline lookup yields CDR1 SGHRS and CDR2 YFSETQ. The CDR3 length is 17 residues. Trimming removed 0 bases at V and 2 bases at J, with 17 bases between. CDR3 amino acids: CASSLGADPSRQETQYF. The DNA for the CDR3 is TGCGCCAGCAGCTTGGGGGCGGACCCCTCCCGACAAGAGACCCAGTACTTC.

About this clone: Other DNA sequences in this specimen translate into the identical CDR3. V gene TRBV5-1 combines with J gene TRBJ2-5; D remains ambiguous. Trimming took off 4 bases at V and 5 bases at J, with 12 bases between the two ends. The CDR3 runs to 13 residues. Per germline, CDR1 SGHRS and CDR2 YFSETQ. Here the CDR3 DNA reads TGCGCCAGCAGCCTCGACTCTCGGGAGACCCAGTACTTC. Translating gives CASSLDSRETQYF. The variable domain in full, completed from reference TRBV5-1 and TRBJ2-5, reads KAGVTQTPRYLIKTRGQQVTLSCSPISGHRSVSWYQQTPGQGLQFLFEYFSETQRNKGNFPGRFSGRQFSNSRSEMNVSTLELGDSALYLCASSLDSRETQYFGPGTRLLVL.

This chain links TRBV7-2 with TRBJ1-5; D remains unclear. Between the trimmed V and J ends, which lost 5 bases and 2 bases, there was a span of 13 bases. The germline CDR1 and CDR2 sequences are SGHTA and FQGNSA. The CDR3 has 15 residues. The CDR3 bases are TGTGCCAGCAGCCCGTTCGACCTCGGCAATCAGCCCCAGCATTTT. It encodes CASSPFDLGNQPQHF.

This clone has more than one count but fewer than ten. The rearrangement uses TRBV5-4 and TRBJ2-5, with D perhaps given as TRBD1 or TRBD2 (5 bases each). V was pared by 0 bases and J by 4 bases, with 16 bases between. The CDR3 consists of 16 residues. Germline V gene sequence: CDR1 SGHNT, CDR2 YYREEE (reference sequence). The DNA for the CDR3 is TGTGCCAGCAGCTTGGAGGACACCCAAGGAGGAGAGACCCAGTACTTC. This encodes CASSLEDTQGGETQYF.

In its sample, this clone was seen a few times. Here the CDR3 DNA reads TGTGCCAGCAGCTCACCCGGCAGGGGGGGTAGCACCCAGTACTTC. Its translation is CASSSPGRGGSTQYF. This sequence joins TRBV7-9 and TRBJ2-5; the D call may be TRBD1 or TRBD2 (7 bases each). Looked up from germline, CDR1 is SEHNR and CDR2 is FQNEAQ (reference sequence). The germline V and J ends were trimmed by 4 bases and 8 bases, with 20 bases remaining between them. CDR3 length: 15 amino acids.

CDR3 coding DNA: TGCGCCAGCAGGGGGGGGACAGCGAACACTGAAGCTTTCTTT. This encodes CASRGGTANTEAFF. The rearrangement links TRBV4-3 to TRBJ1-1; TRBD1 matches 7 bases. The CDR3 contains 14 residues. Germline V gene lookup returns CDR1 LGHNA and CDR2 YSLEER. V dropped 6 bases and J dropped 1; count of bases not matched to a gene: 5.

Here the CDR3 reads CASRKEAFF. The CDR3 DNA sequence: TGTGCCAGCAGGAAGGAAGCTTTCTTT. The V and J genes are TRBV21-1 and TRBJ1-1. TRBV21-1 has pseudogene status. This CDR3 region has 9 residues.

This clone was counted only a few times. The chain carries TRBV11-2 and TRBJ2-7, with TRBD1 as a possible D gene (6 bases). This CDR3 comprises 15 residues. The V end was cut by 5 bases, the J end by 5 bases, with 19 bases between. Germline-derived CDR1 and CDR2 are SGHAT and FQNNGV. The CDR3 region has the DNA TGTGCCAGCAGCCCTCACAGGACAGTGCCCCACGAGCAGTACTTC. Its protein product is CASSPHRTVPHEQYF.